This T cell receptor (beta chain) stems from a study of T cell responses to AZD1222 COVID-19 vaccine. Overall study results and limits: Only a handful of AZD1222 recipients, six or seven in all, had baseline seropositivity. There were mostly white British donors and more females than males, and clonal diversity was possibly underestimated. Increased Spike-specific TCR breadth and depth were observed after two AZD1222 doses. Across the whole spike, CD4 TCRs peaked at regions 160-218 and 743-854.

Some clones are missing from TCRdb's copy, which holds only in-frame ones; the method was immunoSEQ multiplex PCR. In the table there are roughly 90,000 clones, about 90% of which are singletons. For this clone: Its antigen is unknown.

This sequence was found in an adult in good health. Here the sequenced sample was peripheral blood, taken on day 0 of MenACWY control vaccination.

CDR3 region: CASSLAVGGRGYNEQFF. In DNA form, the CDR3 reads TGTGCCAGCAGCTTGGCCGTGGGTGGGAGGGGGTACAATGAGCAGTTCTTC. V and J are TRBV5-4 and TRBJ2-1; D is perhaps TRBD2 (7 bases). Germline CDR1 and CDR2: SGHNT and YYREEE (reference sequence). The length of the CDR3 is 17 residues. V gave up 0 bases and J gave up 4 bases, with 17 bases separating them.